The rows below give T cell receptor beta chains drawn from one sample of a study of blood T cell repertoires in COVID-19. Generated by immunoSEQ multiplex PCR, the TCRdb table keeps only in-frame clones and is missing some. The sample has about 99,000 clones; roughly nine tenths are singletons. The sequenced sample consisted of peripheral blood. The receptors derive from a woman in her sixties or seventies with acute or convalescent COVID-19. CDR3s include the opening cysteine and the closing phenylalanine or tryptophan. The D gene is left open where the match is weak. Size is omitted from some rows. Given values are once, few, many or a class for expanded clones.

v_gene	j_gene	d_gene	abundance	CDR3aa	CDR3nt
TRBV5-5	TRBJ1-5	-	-	CASIRTPDSNQPQHF	TGTGCCAGCATCCGGACACCCGATAGCAATCAGCCCCAGCATTTT
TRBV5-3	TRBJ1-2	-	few	CARSFSMGHLDYGYTF	TGTGCCAGAAGCTTTAGCATGGGACATCTTGACTATGGCTACACCTTC
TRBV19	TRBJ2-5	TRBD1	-	CASSTSGQALGWSETQYF	TGTGCCAGTAGTACTTCGGGACAGGCGCTGGGATGGTCAGAGACCCAGTACTTC
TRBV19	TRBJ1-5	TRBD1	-	CASTPIDRGAGQPQHF	TGTGCCAGTACCCCCATTGACAGGGGGGCCGGTCAGCCCCAGCATTTT
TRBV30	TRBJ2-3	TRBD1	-	CAGIDRAISTDTQYF	TGTGCCGGAATCGACAGGGCGATTAGCACAGATACGCAGTATTTT
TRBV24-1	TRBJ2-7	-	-	CATSDAATQYF	TGTGCCACCAGTGACGCGGCGACGCAGTACTTC
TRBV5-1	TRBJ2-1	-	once	CASSFRGSSYNEQFF	TGCGCCAGCAGCTTTCGGGGGTCCTCCTACAATGAGCAGTTCTTC
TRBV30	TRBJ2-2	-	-	CALDSKNTGELFF	TGTGCCTTGGACAGCAAGAACACCGGGGAGCTGTTTTTT
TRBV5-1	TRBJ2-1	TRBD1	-	CASSFGTGSYNEQFF	TGCGCCAGCAGCTTCGGGACAGGCTCCTACAATGAGCAGTTCTTC
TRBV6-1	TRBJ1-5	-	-	CASSERGPQHF	TGTGCCAGCAGTGAACGCGGGCCCCAGCATTTT
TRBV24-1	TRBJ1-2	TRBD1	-	CATSETGEDYGYTF	TGTGCCACCAGTGAGACAGGGGAGGACTATGGCTACACCTTC
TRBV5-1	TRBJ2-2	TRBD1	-	CASRMTGDTGELFF	TGCGCCAGCAGAATGACAGGGGATACCGGGGAGCTGTTTTTT
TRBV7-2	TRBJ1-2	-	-	CASSPAGGLHTF	TGTGCCAGCAGCCCAGCAGGAGGTTTACACACCTTC
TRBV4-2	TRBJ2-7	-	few	CASSQDGERTNYEQYF	TGTGCCAGCAGCCAAGATGGGGAGCGGACCAACTACGAGCAGTACTTC
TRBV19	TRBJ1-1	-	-	CASSLRDTMNTEAFF	TGTGCCAGTAGTCTCCGGGACACAATGAACACTGAAGCTTTCTTT
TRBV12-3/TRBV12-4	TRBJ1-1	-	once	CASTEEGSTEAFF	TGTGCCAGCACCGAGGAGGGGAGCACTGAAGCTTTCTTT
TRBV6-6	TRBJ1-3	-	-	CASRDQGHGPGDTIYF	TGTGCCAGCAGAGATCAGGGACACGGGCCTGGGGACACCATATATTTT
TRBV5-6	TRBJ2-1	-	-	CASSLERNNEQFF	TGTGCCAGCAGCTTGGAGCGGAACAATGAGCAGTTCTTC
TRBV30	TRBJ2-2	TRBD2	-	CAWSVRGRSTGELFF	TGTGCCTGGAGTGTACGCGGGAGGAGTACCGGGGAGCTGTTTTTT
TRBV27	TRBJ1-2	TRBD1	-	CASSFSGGAVGYTF	TGTGCCAGCAGTTTCTCAGGGGGCGCGGTTGGCTACACCTTC
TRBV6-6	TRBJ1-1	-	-	CASSPPNTEAFF	TGTGCCAGCAGTCCTCCGAACACTGAAGCTTTCTTT
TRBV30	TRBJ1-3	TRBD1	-	CAWRRGPGGNSGNTIYF	TGTGCCTGGCGAAGGGGGCCAGGGGGTAACTCTGGAAACACCATATATTTT
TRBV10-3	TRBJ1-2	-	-	CAISEWQGYGYTF	TGTGCCATCAGTGAGTGGCAGGGCTATGGCTACACCTTC
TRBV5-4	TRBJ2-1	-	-	CASSLVGSGDKQFF	TGTGCCAGCAGCTTGGTAGGTTCAGGGGATAAGCAGTTCTTC
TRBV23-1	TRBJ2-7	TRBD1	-	CASSQAGTGTYEQYF	TGCGCCAGCAGTCAAGCCGGGACAGGAACCTACGAGCAGTACTTC
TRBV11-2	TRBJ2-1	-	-	CASRDLLNEQFF	TGTGCCAGTCGGGACTTACTGAATGAGCAGTTCTTC
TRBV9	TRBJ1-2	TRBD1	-	CASSTDRGNYGYTF	TGTGCCAGCAGCACAGACAGGGGGAACTATGGCTACACCTTC
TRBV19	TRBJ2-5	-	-	CASSISGEETQYF	TGTGCCAGTAGTATTTCAGGGGAAGAGACCCAGTACTTC
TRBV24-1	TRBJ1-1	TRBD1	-	CATSDTGTENTEAFF	TGTGCCACCAGTGACACCGGGACAGAAAACACTGAAGCTTTCTTT
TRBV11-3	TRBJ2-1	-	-	CASSRRVAREVNEQFF	TGTGCCAGCAGTCGCAGGGTGGCTAGAGAAGTCAATGAGCAGTTCTTC
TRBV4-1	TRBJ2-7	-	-	CASSRERGAYEQYF	TGCGCCAGCAGCCGAGAAAGGGGCGCCTACGAGCAGTACTTC
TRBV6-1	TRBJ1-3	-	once	CASSALRARSGNTIYF	TGTGCCAGCAGTGCCCTCAGGGCCCGCTCTGGAAACACCATATATTTT
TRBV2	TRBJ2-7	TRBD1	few	CASRGTGFKQYF	TGTGCCAGCAGGGGGACAGGCTTCAAGCAGTACTTC
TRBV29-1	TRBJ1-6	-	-	CSVAQSAGSPLHF	TGCAGCGTTGCACAGTCGGCGGGTTCACCCCTCCACTTT
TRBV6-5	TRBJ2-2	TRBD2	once	CATSGLAGTGELFF	TGTGCCACTAGTGGATTAGCGGGCACCGGGGAGCTGTTTTTT
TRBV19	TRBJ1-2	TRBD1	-	CASSPGQVKRGYTF	TGTGCCAGTAGTCCGGGACAGGTGAAGAGGGGCTACACCTTC
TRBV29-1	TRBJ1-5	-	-	CSVGSYSNQPQHF	TGCAGCGTTGGTAGTTATAGCAATCAGCCCCAGCATTTT
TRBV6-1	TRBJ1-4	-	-	CASSESGSVAANEKLFF	TGTGCCAGCAGTGAGTCAGGGTCCGTCGCGGCTAATGAAAAACTGTTTTTT
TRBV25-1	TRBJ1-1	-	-	CASSEGPRLNTEAFF	TGTGCCAGCAGTGAAGGGCCAAGACTGAACACTGAAGCTTTCTTT
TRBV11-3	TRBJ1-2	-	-	CASSLAGNYGYTF	TGTGCCAGCAGCTTAGCAGGGAACTATGGCTACACCTTC